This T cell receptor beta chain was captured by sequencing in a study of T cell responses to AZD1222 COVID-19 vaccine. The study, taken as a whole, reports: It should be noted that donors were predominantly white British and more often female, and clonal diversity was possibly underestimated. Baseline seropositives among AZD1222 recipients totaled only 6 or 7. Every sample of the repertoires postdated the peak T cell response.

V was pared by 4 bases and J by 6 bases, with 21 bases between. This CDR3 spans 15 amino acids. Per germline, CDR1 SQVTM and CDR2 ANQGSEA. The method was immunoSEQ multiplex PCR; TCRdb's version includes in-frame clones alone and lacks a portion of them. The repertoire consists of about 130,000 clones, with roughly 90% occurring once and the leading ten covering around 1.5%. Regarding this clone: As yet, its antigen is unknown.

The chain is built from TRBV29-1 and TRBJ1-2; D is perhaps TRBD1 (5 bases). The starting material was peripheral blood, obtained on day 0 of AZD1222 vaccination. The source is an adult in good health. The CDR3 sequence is CSVVGPGSLRDGYTF. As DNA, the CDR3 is TGCAGCGTTGTCGGGCCAGGGTCCCTCCGAGATGGCTACACCTTC.